Presented here are 3 T cell receptor beta chains from one specimen sequenced in a study of cytomegalovirus exposure and HLA in healthy donors. 13 Jbeta primers and 60 Vbeta primers were used for the PCR. Sequencing was performed with immunoSEQ multiplex PCR; in TCRdb, only in-frame clones are kept and a portion is missing. This sample has around 65,000 clones, with roughly two thirds found just once. Sequenced: PBMCs. Receptor source: a man aged 30-40 years in good health and CMV-seronegative.

V and J are TRBV11-3 and TRBJ2-2; TRBD1 aligns across 7 bases. The CDR3 loop spans 15 amino acids. Germline V gene data show CDR1 as SGHNT and CDR2 as YENEEA. Trimming removed 1 base from V and 3 bases from J; junction bases left unmatched: 2. CDR3 residues: CASSLGQGDTGELFF. In DNA form, the CDR3 reads TGTGCCAGCAGCTTAGGCCAGGGGGACACCGGGGAGCTGTTTTTT.

The gene calls are TRBV5-4 and TRBJ1-6; the D gene is possibly TRBD1 (6 bases). This CDR3 contains 15 residues. Germline CDR1 is SGHNT and CDR2 is YYREEE (reference sequence). V gave up 0 bases and J gave up 5 bases, with 9 bases separating them. The CDR3 coding sequence is TGTGCCAGCAGCTTGGCAGGGGTAGATAATTCACCCCTCCACTTT. It specifies CASSLAGVDNSPLHF.

The chain employs TRBV5-6 and TRBJ1-1; D possibly corresponds to TRBD1 (5 bases). V lost 0 bases and J 1 base, leaving 7 bases between the germline ends. CDR3 length: 14 amino acids. Germline loops: CDR1 SGHDT, CDR2 YYEEEE. CDR3 sequence reads: CASSLGGENTEAFF. DNA of the CDR3: TGTGCCAGCAGCTTGGGGGGCGAGAACACTGAAGCTTTCTTT.